Listed below are T cell receptor beta chains from one sample, sequenced in a study of cytomegalovirus exposure and HLA in healthy donors. This table comes from immunoSEQ multiplex PCR, and its TCRdb copy is limited to in-frame clones, with some not included. The sample yields approximately 150,000 clones, roughly three quarters seen once. Sequencing used PBMCs. The receptor source for this set is a woman in her thirties or forties in good health and CMV-seronegative. The CDR3 runs from the conserved cysteine through the conserved F or W. Fields, in order: CDR3 DNA, CDR3 protein, V gene, D gene, J gene. A D gene is named only where the DNA matches it firmly.

TGCGCCACCCTAGCGGGACTCACGGTCCACGAGCAGTACTTC,CATLAGLTVHEQYF,TRBV10-2,TRBD2,TRBJ2-7
TGTGCCAGCAGCTTAGATCAAGCCGGCGAGCAGTACTTC,CASSLDQAGEQYF,TRBV7-2,NA,TRBJ2-7
TGTGCCAGCAGTAATGGGGGGGGCTACGAGCAGTACTTC,CASSNGGGYEQYF,TRBV6-5,TRBD2,TRBJ2-7
TGTGCCAGCAGTTATGGGGAGGACAGGGGGAACACTGAAGCTTTCTTT,CASSYGEDRGNTEAFF,TRBV11-3,TRBD1,TRBJ1-1
TGTGCCAGCAGTTCGGGACTAGCGGGGGTCACAGATACGCAGTATTTT,CASSSGLAGVTDTQYF,TRBV28,TRBD2,TRBJ2-3
TGTGCCAGCAGTGAAGAAGCAGGGTCCTACGAGCAGTACTTC,CASSEEAGSYEQYF,TRBV2,NA,TRBJ2-7
TGCAGTGCTAGTCTCGAGGAGACCCAGTACTTC,CSASLEETQYF,TRBV20-1,NA,TRBJ2-5
TGTGCCAGCAGTTTTCTCCCCTCAACTCAATACGAGCAGTACTTC,CASSFLPSTQYEQYF,TRBV28,NA,TRBJ2-7
TGTGCCAGCGCTGGGAGGGTACTCTCTGGAAACACCATATATTTT,CASAGRVLSGNTIYF,TRBV14,NA,TRBJ1-3
TGTGCCAGCGACGAAGGGAGGGAGACCCAGTACTTC,CASDEGRETQYF,TRBV11-3,NA,TRBJ2-5